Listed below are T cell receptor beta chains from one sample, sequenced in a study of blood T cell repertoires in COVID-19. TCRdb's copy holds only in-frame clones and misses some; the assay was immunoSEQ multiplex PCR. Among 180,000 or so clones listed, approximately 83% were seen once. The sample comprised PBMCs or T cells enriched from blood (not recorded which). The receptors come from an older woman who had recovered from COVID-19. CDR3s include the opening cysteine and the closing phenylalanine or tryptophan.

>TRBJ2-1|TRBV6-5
CASSSGHEQFF
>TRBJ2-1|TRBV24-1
CATSAVAFGEQFF
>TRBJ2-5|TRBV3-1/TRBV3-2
CASSQEVGAGGRTQYF
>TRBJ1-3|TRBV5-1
CASSPGGAGHSGNTIYF
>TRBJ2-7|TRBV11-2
CASSLSAGTYEQYF
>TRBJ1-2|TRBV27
CASSGQGAGGYTF
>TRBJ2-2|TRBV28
CASSPTSGNTGELFF
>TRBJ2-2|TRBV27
CASSYSGKNTGELFF
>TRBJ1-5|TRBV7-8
CASSPSPGNSNQPQHF
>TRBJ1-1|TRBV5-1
CASSPGHLNTEAFF
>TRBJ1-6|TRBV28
CASSLDLGEGSPLHF
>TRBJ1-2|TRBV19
CASSIGTGNYGYTF
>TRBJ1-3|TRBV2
CASSAPSSGNTIYF
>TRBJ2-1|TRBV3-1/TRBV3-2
CASSPSGGQYNEQFF
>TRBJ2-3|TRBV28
CASSLSAGGSTDTQYF
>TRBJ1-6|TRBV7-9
CASSLTPGTGGSPLHF
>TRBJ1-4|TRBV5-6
CASSLGRYGEKLFF
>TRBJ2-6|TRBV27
CASSGQGASGANVLTF
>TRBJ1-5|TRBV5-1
CASSPRGGLQPQHF
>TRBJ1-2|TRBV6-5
CASSTAGTGVYGYTF
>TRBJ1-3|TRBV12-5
CASGSRRGAGNTIYF
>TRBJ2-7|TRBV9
CASSPTLGLAYSYEQYF
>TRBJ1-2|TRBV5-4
CASSLGGPSNYGYTF
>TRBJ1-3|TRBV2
CASSEEGGNTIYF
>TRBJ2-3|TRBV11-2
CASRADTQYF
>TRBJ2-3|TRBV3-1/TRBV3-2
CASSQDPGQGVDTQYF
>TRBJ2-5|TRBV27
CASSFPGETQYF
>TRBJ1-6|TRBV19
CASSIGRGVDSPLHF
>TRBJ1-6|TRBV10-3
CAIRYGQGALNSPLHF
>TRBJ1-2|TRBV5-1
CASSAGTATLNGYTF
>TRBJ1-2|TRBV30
CAWRPISGQGYGYTF
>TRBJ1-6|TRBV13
CASSLGFSPLHF
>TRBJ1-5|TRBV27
CASSLQGGQPQHF
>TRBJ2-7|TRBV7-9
CASSPAASHEQYF
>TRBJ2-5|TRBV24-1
CATSDPPLGGPAPQETQYF
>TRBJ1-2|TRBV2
CASRLTGLGYTF
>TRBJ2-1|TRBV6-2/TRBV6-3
CASSSGQGVYNEQFF
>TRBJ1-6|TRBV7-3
CASSSRQGPLHF
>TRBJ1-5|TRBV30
CAWSTQGNHQPQHF
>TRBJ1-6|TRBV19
CASSTGGTLHF
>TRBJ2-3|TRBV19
CASKRDPSWEGDTQYF
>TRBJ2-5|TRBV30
CAWSGSFGPQETQYF
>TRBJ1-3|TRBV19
CASSMQGSLGNTIYF
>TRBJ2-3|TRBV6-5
CASSLTRTRTDTQYF
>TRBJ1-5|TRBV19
CASSMDSNSNQPQHF
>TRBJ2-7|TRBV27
CASSFRGHEQYF
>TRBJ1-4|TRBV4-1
CASSHPGRMRGEKLFF
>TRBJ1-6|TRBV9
CASSGGGGNSPLHF
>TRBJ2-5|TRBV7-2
CASSQGTSQETQYF